The T cell receptor (beta chain) under discussion was sequenced for a study of OX40 agonist ivuxolimab in advanced cancers. Regarding the study in general: Ivuxolimab, which targeted the costimulatory receptor OX40 (CD134), was an agonistic, fully human IgG2 monoclonal antibody. Intravenous ivuxolimab was administered to patients every 2 weeks at six dose levels: 0.01, 0.1, 0.3, 1.5, 3 and 10 mg/kg. Of the 50 or so patients in dose escalation, 19 had hepatocellular carcinoma, some 15 had melanoma, 9 had renal cell carcinoma and 9 had head and neck cancer. In the dose-escalation cohort, roughly 80% of patients were male, and the mean age was approximately 60 years, with a range of about 23 to 85. Prior anti-PD-1, anti-PD-L1 or anti-CTLA-4 therapy was permitted, and checkpoint inhibitors had been received by around 39% of dose-escalation patients. Partial responses occurred in three dose-escalation patients, of whom one had hepatocellular carcinoma and two had cutaneous melanoma. The purpose of peripheral TCRbeta sequencing was to test whether ivuxolimab changed TCR sequence diversity and led to clonal T-cell expansion. The paper describes the monotherapy dose-escalation part (N of about 52 patients) of the phase I trial of ivuxolimab. Beyond this particular receptor, the publication reports: At doses of 0.1 to 3.0 mg/kg, clonal expansion of both CD4+ and CD8+ blood T cells was observed from baseline to week 6. The antigen specificity of the peripheral T cells that underwent clonal expansion was not determined. After ivuxolimab, more expanded clones were found on average in CD8+ T cells than in CD4+ T cells. In partial responders in the 0.1-3.0 mg/kg groups, normalized peripheral clonal expansion was found to be among the lowest, especially among CD8+ T cells. Low levels of normalized T-cell clonal expansion were also seen in some patients who did not respond.

To sequence the TCRbeta CDR3 region, genomic DNA was isolated from the sorted cells. The immunoSEQ Assay was used to sequence the TCRbeta CDR3 regions. TCRdb obtained this table from immuneACCESS and retained in-frame rearrangements with V and J assigned. These tables miss some clones; where compared with another copy, unresolved V genes account for less than half of the shortfall, and the remainder is unexplained. This sample gives 80,000 to 100,000 clones in total; 80% to 90% of them show up just once. Jointly, the top ten make up around 0.28% of the sample. Patients with a history of autoimmune disease or receiving systemic immunosuppression were excluded from the trial. Peripheral blood for TCR sequencing was collected from all dose cohorts at baseline, on cycle 4 day 1, and on cycle 7 day 1. The samples were taken from a phase I, first-in-human, multicenter, open-label dose-escalation trial of ivuxolimab. Adults with locally advanced or metastatic head and neck squamous cell, hepatocellular, melanoma or renal cell carcinoma were enrolled in the trial. Before TCR sequencing, CD4+ T cells and CD8+ T cells were sorted from peripheral blood as separate populations.

The CDR3 contains 14 residues, cysteine and phenylalanine counted. Only CDR3 DNA remains: 42 bases, in frame from the first base. At the junction V is shortened by 1 base and J by 7 bases, with 13 bases in between. Based on the germline V gene, the CDR1 and CDR2 sequences are SGHTA and FQGNSA. Comment on this clone: It lacks a known antigen. No base qualities exist here, and no much larger clone lies one base off it.

The rearrangement combines TRBV7-2 with TRBJ1-1; a weak D assignment points to TRBD1 (5 bases agree). The sequence came from an adult with an advanced solid tumor such as melanoma, head and neck, liver or kidney cancer. The sample consisted of CD4+ or CD8+ T cells sorted from blood, taken in a trial of the OX40 agonist ivuxolimab. This receptor carries the CDR3 CASSLGFREGEAFF. The DNA sequence is given as TGTGCCAGCAGCTTAGGATTCAGGGAGGGTGAAGCTTTCTTT.